A single T cell receptor beta chain is shown here with its context. This CDR3 has 16 amino acids. Germline V CDR1 and CDR2: MNHNS, SASEGT. Trimming took 4 bases from V and 8 from J; bases not matched to a gene: 9. Measured with immunoSEQ multiplex PCR; TCRdb has only the in-frame clones, and not every one. The sample yields some 140,000 clones, roughly four fifths seen once. This sample was included in a study of blood T cell repertoires in COVID-19. Sequenced material: peripheral blood. The rearrangement joins TRBV6-1 to TRBJ2-4; 12 positions match TRBD2. This TCR came from a woman aged 55 to 70 with COVID-19, enrolled during active disease. This CDR3 is CASSGRLAGDTDIQYF. The CDR3 DNA reads TGTGCCAGCAGTGGGCGACTAGCGGGAGATACGGACATTCAGTACTTC.